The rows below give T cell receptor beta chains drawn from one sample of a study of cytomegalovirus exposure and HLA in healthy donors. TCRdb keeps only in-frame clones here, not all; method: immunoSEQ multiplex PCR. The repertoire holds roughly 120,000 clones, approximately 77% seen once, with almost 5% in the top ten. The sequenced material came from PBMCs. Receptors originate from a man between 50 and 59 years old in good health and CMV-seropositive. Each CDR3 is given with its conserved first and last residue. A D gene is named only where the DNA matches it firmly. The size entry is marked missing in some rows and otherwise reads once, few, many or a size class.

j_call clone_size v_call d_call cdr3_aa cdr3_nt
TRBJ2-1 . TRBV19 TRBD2 CASSLVAGGPYNEQFF TGTGCCAGTAGTTTAGTAGCGGGGGGTCCCTACAATGAGCAGTTCTTC
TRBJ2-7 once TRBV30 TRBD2 CAWSVAGGGQYF TGTGCCTGGAGTGTGGCGGGGGGAGGGCAGTACTTC
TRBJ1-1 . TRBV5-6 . CASSQNTEAFF TGTGCCAGCAGCCAAAACACTGAAGCTTTCTTT
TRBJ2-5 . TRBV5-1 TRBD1 CASSLVGQGGETQYF TGCGCCAGCAGCTTGGTGGGACAGGGTGGAGAGACCCAGTACTTC
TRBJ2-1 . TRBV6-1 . CASSDNGIVNEQFF TGTGCCAGCAGTGATAACGGGATAGTTAATGAGCAGTTCTTC
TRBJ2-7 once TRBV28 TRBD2 CASSSLGAGELYEQYF TGTGCCAGCAGTTCCCTGGGAGCGGGGGAGCTTTACGAGCAGTACTTC
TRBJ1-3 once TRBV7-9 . CASSFRSGLISGNTIYF TGTGCCAGCAGCTTTCGCTCAGGCCTAATCTCTGGAAACACCATATATTTT
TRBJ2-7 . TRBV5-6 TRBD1 CASSLVATGTQYEQYF TGTGCCAGCAGCTTGGTGGCGACAGGGACCCAATACGAGCAGTACTTC
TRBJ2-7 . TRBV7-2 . CASSYTYEQYF TGTGCCAGCAGCTATACCTACGAGCAGTACTTC
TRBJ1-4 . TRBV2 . CASSGQQGTNEKLFF TGTGCCAGCAGTGGACAACAGGGAACTAATGAAAAACTGTTTTTT
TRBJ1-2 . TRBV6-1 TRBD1 CASSDPGQHYGYTF TGTGCCAGCAGTGATCCGGGACAGCACTATGGCTACACCTTC
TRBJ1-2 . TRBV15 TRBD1 CATRPGGPGGRGPGYTF TGTGCCACCAGACCGGGGGGACCGGGGGGCAGGGGGCCTGGCTACACCTTC
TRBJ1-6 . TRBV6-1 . CASSDRVYNSPLHF TGTGCCAGCAGTGACAGGGTCTATAATTCACCCCTCCACTTT
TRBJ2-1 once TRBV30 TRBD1 CAWSVRGQGDNEQFF TGTGCCTGGAGTGTAAGAGGACAGGGAGACAATGAGCAGTTCTTC
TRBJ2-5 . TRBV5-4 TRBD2 CASSSRLAGTETQYF TGTGCCAGCAGCTCCCGACTAGCGGGAACAGAGACCCAGTACTTC
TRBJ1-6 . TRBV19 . CASSETVNSPLHF TGTGCCAGTAGTGAGACAGTAAATTCACCCCTCCACTTT
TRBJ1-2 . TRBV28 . CASSLEKLYGYTF TGTGCCAGCAGTTTAGAGAAACTTTATGGCTACACCTTC
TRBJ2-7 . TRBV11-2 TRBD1 CASSSDRGNYEQYF TGTGCCAGCAGCTCGGACAGGGGAAACTACGAGCAGTACTTC
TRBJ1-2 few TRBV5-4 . CASSLRTGQHGYTF TGTGCCAGCAGCTTGCGAACAGGTCAGCATGGCTACACCTTC
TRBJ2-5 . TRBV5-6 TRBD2 CASTAGGRVKTQYF TGTGCCAGTACCGCGGGAGGGAGGGTAAAGACCCAGTACTTC
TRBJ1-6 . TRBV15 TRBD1 CATSRNPGQLNSPLHF TGTGCCACCAGCAGAAATCCGGGACAGCTAAATTCACCCCTCCACTTT
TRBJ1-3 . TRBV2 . CASSTGYAGNTIYF TGTGCCAGCAGCACAGGGTACGCTGGAAACACCATATATTTT
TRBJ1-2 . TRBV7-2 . CASSLYQSYGYTF TGTGCCAGCAGCTTATATCAGTCCTATGGCTACACCTTC
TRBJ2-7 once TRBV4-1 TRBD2 CASSQEPGLAAYEQYF TGCGCCAGCAGCCAAGAGCCGGGGCTAGCGGCCTACGAGCAGTACTTC
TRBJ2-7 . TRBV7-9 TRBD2 CASSLAGGRTYEQYF TGTGCCAGCAGCCTAGCGGGGGGGAGAACCTACGAGCAGTACTTC
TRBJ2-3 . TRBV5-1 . CASRLGGALPDTQYF TGCGCCAGCAGACTGGGGGGGGCGCTCCCAGATACGCAGTATTTT
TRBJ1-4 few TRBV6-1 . CASSDPSQGNEKLFF TGTGCCAGCAGTGATCCTTCACAGGGCAATGAAAAACTGTTTTTT
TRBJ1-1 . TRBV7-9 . CASSAMSRQRNTEAFF TGTGCCAGCAGCGCCATGAGCCGACAGCGAAACACTGAAGCTTTCTTT
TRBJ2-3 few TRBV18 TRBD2 CASSPGLGTDTQYF TGTGCCAGCTCACCGGGACTAGGGACGGATACGCAGTATTTT
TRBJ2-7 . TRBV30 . CAWSLGLSYEQYF TGTGCCTGGAGTCTGGGACTGAGCTACGAGCAGTACTTC
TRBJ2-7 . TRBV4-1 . CASSQSSAYEQYF TGCGCCAGCAGCCAATCTAGCGCCTACGAGCAGTACTTC
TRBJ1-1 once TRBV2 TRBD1 CASRQTDRAATEAFF TGTGCCAGCAGGCAGACCGACAGGGCCGCCACTGAAGCTTTCTTT
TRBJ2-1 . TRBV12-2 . CASRKWGPLQNEQFF TGTGCAAGTCGCAAATGGGGGCCCTTACAGAATGAGCAGTTCTTC
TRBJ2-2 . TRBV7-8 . CASSLGRLVGELFF TGTGCCAGCAGCTTAGGTCGATTAGTCGGGGAGCTGTTTTTT
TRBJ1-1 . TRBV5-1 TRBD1 CASRGQGARVPEAFF TGCGCCAGCAGAGGACAGGGGGCAAGAGTCCCTGAAGCTTTCTTT
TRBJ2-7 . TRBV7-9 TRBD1 CASSPIGTVSYEQYF TGTGCCAGCAGCCCTATCGGGACAGTTTCCTACGAGCAGTACTTC
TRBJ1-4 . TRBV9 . CASSPRQSSNEKLFF TGTGCCAGCAGCCCTCGACAGTCTTCTAATGAAAAACTGTTTTTT
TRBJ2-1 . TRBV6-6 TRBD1 CASSPTGGSYNEQFF TGTGCCAGCAGCCCTACAGGGGGCTCCTACAATGAGCAGTTCTTC
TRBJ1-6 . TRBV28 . CASSLTGWSPLHF TGTGCCAGCAGTCTGACAGGTTGGTCACCCCTCCACTTT
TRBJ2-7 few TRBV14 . CASSQNDRLRYF TGTGCCAGCAGCCAGAACGACAGGCTAAGATACTTC
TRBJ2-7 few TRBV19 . CASKVAESSYEQYF TGTGCCAGTAAGGTGGCGGAGAGCTCCTACGAGCAGTACTTC
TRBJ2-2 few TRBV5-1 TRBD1 CASSRGQGWSAGELFF TGCGCCAGCAGCCGTGGACAGGGGTGGTCTGCCGGGGAGCTGTTTTTT
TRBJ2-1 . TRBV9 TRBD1 CASSVTGTGYNEQFF TGTGCCAGCAGCGTAACCGGGACAGGCTACAATGAGCAGTTCTTC
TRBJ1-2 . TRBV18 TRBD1 CASSQDRAYGYTF TGTGCCAGCTCACAAGACAGGGCCTATGGCTACACCTTC
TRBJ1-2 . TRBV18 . CASSPMRSQPDYTF TGTGCCAGCTCACCAATGAGATCCCAACCCGACTACACCTTC
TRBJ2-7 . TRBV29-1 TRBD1 CSVRDRGLEQYF TGCAGCGTTAGGGACAGGGGGCTGGAGCAGTACTTC
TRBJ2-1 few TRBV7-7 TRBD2 CASSSRLAGDYNEQFF TGTGCCAGCAGCTCCCGACTAGCGGGAGACTACAATGAGCAGTTCTTC
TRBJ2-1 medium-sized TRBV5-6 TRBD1 CASSPWDRVGNEQFF TGTGCCAGCAGCCCTTGGGACAGGGTTGGAAATGAGCAGTTCTTC
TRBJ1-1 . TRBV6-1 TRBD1 CASRDTGTGNDEAFF TGTGCCAGCAGGGACACCGGGACAGGGAACGATGAAGCTTTCTTT
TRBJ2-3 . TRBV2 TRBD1 CASSPPTGGRADTQYF TGTGCCAGCAGTCCACCTACAGGGGGCAGGGCAGATACGCAGTATTTT
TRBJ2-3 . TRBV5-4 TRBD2 CASTPTSGRSATDTQYF TGTGCCAGCACCCCGACTAGCGGGAGGTCAGCCACAGATACGCAGTATTTT
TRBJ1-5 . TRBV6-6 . CASSYSGGGSNQPQHF TGTGCCAGCAGTTACTCTGGGGGGGGCAGCAATCAGCCCCAGCATTTT
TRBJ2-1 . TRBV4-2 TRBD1 CASSQDSGQGVYNEQFF TGTGCCAGCAGCCAAGATTCGGGGCAGGGGGTCTACAATGAGCAGTTCTTC
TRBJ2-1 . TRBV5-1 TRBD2 CASSSISGTYNEQFF TGCGCCAGCAGTTCTATAAGCGGGACCTACAATGAGCAGTTCTTC
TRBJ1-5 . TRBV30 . CAWSVEGINQPQHF TGTGCCTGGAGTGTAGAGGGTATAAATCAGCCCCAGCATTTT
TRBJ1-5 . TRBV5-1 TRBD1 CASSWTGGTDQPQHF TGCGCCAGCAGCTGGACAGGGGGCACAGATCAGCCCCAGCATTTT
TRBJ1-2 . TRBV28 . CASSTTGGYTF TGTGCCAGCAGTACGACAGGTGGCTACACCTTC
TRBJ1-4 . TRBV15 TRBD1 CATSRDRGQGSTNEKLFF TGTGCCACCAGCAGAGATAGGGGACAGGGGTCAACTAATGAAAAACTGTTTTTT
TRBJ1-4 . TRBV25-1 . CASGEGGSNEKLFF TGTGCCAGCGGCGAGGGGGGGTCTAATGAAAAACTGTTTTTT
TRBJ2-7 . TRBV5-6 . CASSFRGGSDYEQYF TGTGCCAGCAGCTTTCGCGGTGGATCAGATTACGAGCAGTACTTC